This is a list of T cell receptor beta chains from one sample in a study of T cells in Graves' hyperthyroidism and ophthalmopathy. TCRdb passed the multiplex PCR reads through MiXCR, listing each CDR3 protein once. The table records 550,000 to 800,000 distinct CDR3 sequences, 16% of them present only once. Sequencing was carried out using blood. These receptors came from a young man with Graves' hyperthyroidism. Both conserved end residues are part of each CDR3. D genes are given only for firm matches. Not all rows give a size; the values are once, few, many and, for expanded clones, a class.

TRBV30,NA,TRBJ1-2,NA,CAWSVSGPIGYTF,TGTGCCTGGAGTGTTTCGGGCCCCATTGGCTACACCTTC
TRBV10-3,NA,TRBJ2-7,few,CAISERPGGRSSYEQYF,TGTGCCATCAGTGAGAGACCGGGCGGTAGGAGCTCCTACGAGCAGTACTTC
TRBV24-1,TRBD2,TRBJ2-5,NA,CATSGLAGVQETQYF,TGTGCCACCAGTGGACTAGCGGGCGTACAAGAGACCCAGTACTTC
TRBV12-3/TRBV12-4,NA,TRBJ2-1,many,CASTPAASSYNEQFF,TGTGCCAGCACCCCTGCGGCTAGCTCCTACAATGAGCAGTTCTTC
TRBV30,TRBD2,TRBJ2-7,many,CAWLAGPYEQYF,TGTGCCTGGCTAGCGGGGCCCTACGAGCAGTACTTC
TRBV28,NA,TRBJ2-7,many,CASSFSPRAGPRYEQYF,TGTGCCAGCAGTTTTAGTCCCCGGGCAGGGCCGAGGTACGAGCAGTACTTC
TRBV9,TRBD1,TRBJ1-1,few,CASSAHYVQGATEAFF,TGTGCCAGCAGCGCACACTACGTTCAGGGGGCCACTGAAGCTTTCTTT
TRBV20-1,NA,TRBJ1-5,few,CSAQWGSNQPQHF,TGCAGTGCGCAATGGGGGAGCAATCAGCCCCAGCATTTT
TRBV29-1,NA,TRBJ2-7,many,CSVEDGRDPYEQYF,TGCAGCGTTGAAGATGGACGGGACCCCTACGAGCAGTACTTC
TRBV28,NA,TRBJ2-7,NA,CASTRGNLGREQYF,TGTGCCAGCACAAGAGGGAACCTAGGGCGCGAGCAGTACTTC
TRBV7-9,NA,TRBJ1-6,few,CASSPSDSYNSPLHF,TGTGCCAGCAGCCCCAGCGACAGCTATAATTCACCCCTCCACTTT
TRBV12-3/TRBV12-4,TRBD2,TRBJ2-1,many,CASSPHQPGGEQFF,TGTGCCAGCAGCCCCCACCAGCCGGGAGGTGAGCAGTTCTTC
TRBV13,NA,TRBJ2-2,NA,CASSYGQGWTGELFF,TGTGCCAGCAGCTACGGGCAGGGTTGGACCGGGGAGCTGTTTTTT
TRBV20-1,NA,TRBJ1-1,once,CSASQGRVTEAFF,TGCAGTGCCTCCCAGGGACGGGTCACTGAAGCTTTCTTT
TRBV5-1,TRBD1,TRBJ2-1,NA,CASSVETGFNEQFF,TGCGCCAGCAGCGTTGAGACAGGGTTCAATGAGCAGTTCTTC
TRBV28,TRBD1,TRBJ1-4,many,CASSSPRQGLNEKLFF,TGTGCCAGCAGTTCACCCCGACAGGGGCTTAATGAAAAACTGTTTTTT
TRBV10-3,TRBD2,TRBJ2-7,NA,CAIRVTSGPYEQYF,TGTGCCATCAGGGTCACTAGCGGTCCCTACGAGCAGTACTTC
TRBV27,NA,TRBJ2-3,many,CASSPLGSTDTQYF,TGTGCCAGCAGTCCCCTGGGTAGCACAGATACGCAGTATTTT
TRBV5-1,NA,TRBJ1-4,NA,CASSLFPGGVEKLFF,TGCGCCAGCAGCTTGTTCCCGGGGGGCGTCGAAAAACTGTTTTTT
TRBV24-1,NA,TRBJ2-2,NA,CATSDTLGGPGELFF,TGTGCCACCAGTGACACTTTAGGGGGGCCCGGGGAGCTGTTTTTT
TRBV28,TRBD1,TRBJ1-2,many,CASSPLRDSTYGYTF,TGTGCCAGCAGTCCCCTCCGGGACAGTACGTATGGCTACACCTTC
TRBV10-2,NA,TRBJ1-1,NA,CASVGGIKNTEAFF,TGCGCCAGCGTCGGGGGCATCAAGAACACTGAAGCTTTCTTT
TRBV5-6,TRBD1,TRBJ1-6,few,CASSHRGRRSPLHF,TGTGCCAGCAGTCACAGGGGGCGTCGATCACCCCTCCACTTT
TRBV2,TRBD1,TRBJ2-1,many,CASSEAGTGGSSYNEQFF,TGTGCCAGCAGTGAAGCCGGGACAGGGGGGAGCTCCTACAATGAGCAGTTCTTC
TRBV24-1,NA,TRBJ2-2,NA,CATSGKTGASYTGELFF,TGTGCCACCAGTGGGAAAACGGGGGCCTCGTACACCGGGGAGCTGTTTTTT
TRBV6-2/TRBV6-3,NA,TRBJ2-1,many,CASSDGAPGRNEQFF,TGTGCCAGCTCCGACGGAGCCCCGGGCAGGAATGAGCAGTTCTTC
TRBV7-8,TRBD1,TRBJ2-7,many,CASSFGQGFGYEQYF,TGTGCCAGCAGCTTCGGACAGGGGTTTGGGTACGAGCAGTACTTC
TRBV3-1,NA,TRBJ1-3,many,CASSQVPSPSSGNTIYF,TGTGCCAGCAGCCAAGTACCCTCACCAAGCTCTGGAAACACCATATATTTT
TRBV28,NA,TRBJ2-1,many,CATLPSADWEQFF,TGTGCCACCCTGCCTAGCGCGGATTGGGAGCAGTTCTTC
TRBV29-1,NA,TRBJ2-7,many,CSVEGSGSSYEQYF,TGCAGCGTTGAAGGTTCGGGAAGCTCCTACGAGCAGTACTTC
TRBV11-3,NA,TRBJ2-1,NA,CASSHTKAERSLKQFF,TGTGCCAGCAGCCACACCAAGGCGGAGCGGTCTTTAAAGCAGTTCTTC
TRBV7-2,TRBD1,TRBJ2-7,NA,CASSLGTGVPYEQYF,TGTGCCAGCAGCTTAGGGACAGGGGTCCCCTACGAGCAGTACTTC
TRBV6-2/TRBV6-3,TRBD2,TRBJ2-1,NA,CASSSLAGPLPGNEQFF,TGTGCCAGCAGTTCGCTAGCGGGTCCACTCCCGGGGAATGAGCAGTTCTTC
TRBV28,TRBD2,TRBJ2-3,many,CASSSLRGRERADTQYF,TGTGCCAGCAGTTCGCTTCGAGGGCGGGAGAGGGCAGATACGCAGTATTTT
TRBV28,TRBD2,TRBJ2-1,many,CASSLAGGGYEQFF,TGTGCCAGCAGTTTAGCGGGAGGAGGGTATGAGCAGTTCTTC
TRBV20-1,TRBD2,TRBJ2-3,few,CSASSGRASTDTQYF,TGCAGTGCTTCGAGCGGGAGAGCAAGCACAGATACGCAGTATTTT
TRBV6-2/TRBV6-3,NA,TRBJ2-3,many,CASSYYSETDTQYF,TGTGCCAGCAGTTACTATTCGGAGACAGATACGCAGTATTTT
TRBV5-1,NA,TRBJ2-2,few,CASSFGAANTGELFF,TGCGCCAGCAGCTTTGGGGCAGCGAACACCGGGGAGCTGTTTTTT
TRBV20-1,TRBD2,TRBJ2-3,few,CSARRLAGGADTQYF,TGCAGTGCTAGGAGACTAGCGGGAGGTGCAGATACGCAGTATTTT
TRBV5-1,NA,TRBJ2-7,NA,CASSSTGFHEQYF,TGCGCCAGCAGCTCAACAGGGTTCCACGAGCAGTACTTC
TRBV7-9,NA,TRBJ2-1,many,CASSLGASYNEQFF,TGTGCCAGCAGCTTAGGGGCGAGCTACAATGAGCAGTTCTTC
TRBV30,NA,TRBJ2-1,many,CAWGEERNEQFF,TGTGCCTGGGGGGAGGAAAGGAATGAGCAGTTCTTC
TRBV20-1,TRBD1,TRBJ1-1,few,CSARFAQGRTEAFF,TGCAGTGCTCGCTTTGCACAGGGGCGGACTGAAGCTTTCTTT
TRBV5-8,NA,TRBJ2-1,NA,CASSLAGAGEQFF,TGTGCCAGCAGCTTGGCGGGGGCGGGTGAGCAGTTCTTC
TRBV6-1,TRBD1,TRBJ2-7,many,CASSDSGTGGYEQYF,TGTGCCAGCAGCGACTCCGGGACAGGGGGCTACGAGCAGTACTTC
TRBV6-5,NA,TRBJ1-4,many,CASSYLGATNEKLFF,TGTGCCAGCAGTTACCTGGGGGCAACTAATGAAAAACTGTTTTTT
TRBV20-1,NA,TRBJ2-7,many,CSAKGTFVNEQYF,TGCAGTGCCAAAGGGACATTTGTTAACGAGCAGTACTTC
TRBV10-3,NA,TRBJ1-6,many,CAIRGRANSPLHF,TGTGCCATCAGGGGCAGGGCTAATTCACCCCTCCACTTT
TRBV4-1,TRBD1,TRBJ2-7,NA,CASSQPGQGEQYF,TGCGCCAGCAGCCAACCCGGACAGGGTGAGCAGTACTTC
TRBV20-1,NA,TRBJ2-7,NA,CSAQPLSQASYEQYF,TGCAGTGCCCAGCCATTGTCGCAAGCCTCCTACGAGCAGTACTTC
TRBV6-5,NA,TRBJ2-2,NA,CASSYNTRTGELSF,TGTGCCAGCAGTTACAATACTAGAACCGGGGAGCTGTCTTTT
TRBV7-9,NA,TRBJ1-1,NA,CASSRTTGSATEAFF,TGTGCCAGCAGCCGAACAACAGGGTCGGCCACTGAAGCTTTCTTT
TRBV18,TRBD2,TRBJ2-1,few,CASHALAGGYNEQFF,TGTGCCAGCCACGCGCTAGCGGGAGGTTACAATGAGCAGTTCTTC
TRBV14,NA,TRBJ2-1,many,CASSRLGSVEQFF,TGTGCCAGCAGCCGACTAGGATCGGTTGAGCAGTTCTTC
TRBV28,NA,TRBJ2-7,many,CASSLGQSLSYEQYF,TGTGCCAGCAGTTTGGGGCAGTCCCTCAGTTACGAGCAGTACTTC
TRBV28,NA,TRBJ2-2,NA,CASSTRNTGELFF,TGTGCCAGCAGTACACGGAACACCGGGGAGCTGTTTTTT
TRBV20-1,TRBD2,TRBJ2-5,NA,CSASGGETQYF,TGCAGTGCGAGCGGGGGAGAGACCCAGTACTTC